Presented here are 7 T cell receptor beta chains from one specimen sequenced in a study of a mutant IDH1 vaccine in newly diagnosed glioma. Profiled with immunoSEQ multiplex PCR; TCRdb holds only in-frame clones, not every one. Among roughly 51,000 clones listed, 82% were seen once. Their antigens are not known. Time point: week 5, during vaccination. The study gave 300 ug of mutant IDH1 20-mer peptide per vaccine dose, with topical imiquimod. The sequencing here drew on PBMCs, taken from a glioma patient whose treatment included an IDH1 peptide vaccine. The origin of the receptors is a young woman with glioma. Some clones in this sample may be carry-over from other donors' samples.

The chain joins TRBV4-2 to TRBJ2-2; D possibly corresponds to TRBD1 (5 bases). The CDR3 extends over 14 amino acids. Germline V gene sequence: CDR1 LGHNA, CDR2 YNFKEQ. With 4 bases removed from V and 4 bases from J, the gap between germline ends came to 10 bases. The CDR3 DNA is TGTGCCAGCAGCCCCCAAAGGGGCACCGGGGAGCTGTTTTTT. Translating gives CASSPQRGTGELFF.

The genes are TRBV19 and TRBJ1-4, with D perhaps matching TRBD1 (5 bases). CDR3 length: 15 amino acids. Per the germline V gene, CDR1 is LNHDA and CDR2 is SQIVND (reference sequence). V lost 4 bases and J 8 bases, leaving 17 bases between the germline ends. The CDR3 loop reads CASSRGLESREKLFF. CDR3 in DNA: TGTGCCAGTAGTAGGGGACTCGAAAGTCGCGAAAAACTGTTTTTT.

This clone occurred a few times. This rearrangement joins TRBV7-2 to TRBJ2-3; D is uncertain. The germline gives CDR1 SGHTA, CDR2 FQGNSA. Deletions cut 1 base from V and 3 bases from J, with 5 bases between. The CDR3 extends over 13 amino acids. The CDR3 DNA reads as TGTGCCAGCAGCTTAGTGGGTACAGATACGCAGTATTTT. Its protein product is CASSLVGTDTQYF. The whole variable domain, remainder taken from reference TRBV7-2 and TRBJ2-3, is GAGVSQSPSNKVTEKGKDVELRCDPISGHTALYWYRQSLGQGLEFLIYFQGNSAPDKSGLPSDRFSAERTGGSVSTLTIQRTQQEDSAVYLCASSLVGTDTQYFGPGTRLTVL.

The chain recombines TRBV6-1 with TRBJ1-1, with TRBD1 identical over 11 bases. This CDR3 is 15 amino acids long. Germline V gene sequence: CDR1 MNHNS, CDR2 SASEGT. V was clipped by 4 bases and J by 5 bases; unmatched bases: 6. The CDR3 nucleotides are TGTGCCAGCAGTGCCCTCGGGACAGGGGGGACTGAAGCTTTCTTT. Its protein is CASSALGTGGTEAFF.

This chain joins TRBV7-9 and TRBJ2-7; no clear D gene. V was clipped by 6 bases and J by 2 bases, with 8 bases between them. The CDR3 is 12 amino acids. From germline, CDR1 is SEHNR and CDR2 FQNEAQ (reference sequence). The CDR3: CASRERTYEQYF. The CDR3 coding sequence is TGTGCCAGCAGGGAAAGGACCTACGAGCAGTACTTC.

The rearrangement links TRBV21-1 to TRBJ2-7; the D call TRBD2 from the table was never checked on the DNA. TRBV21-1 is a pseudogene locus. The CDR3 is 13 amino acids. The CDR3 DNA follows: TGTGCCAGCCCCCTAGCGCCGTCCTACGAGCAGTACTTC. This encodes CASPLAPSYEQYF.

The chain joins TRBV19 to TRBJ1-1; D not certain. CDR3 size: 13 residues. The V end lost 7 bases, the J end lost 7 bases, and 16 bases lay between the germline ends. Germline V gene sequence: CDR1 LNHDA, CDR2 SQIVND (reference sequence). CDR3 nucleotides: TGTGCCAGTAAGGCCCCGCCCGGGAATGAAGCTTTCTTT. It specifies CASKAPPGNEAFF.